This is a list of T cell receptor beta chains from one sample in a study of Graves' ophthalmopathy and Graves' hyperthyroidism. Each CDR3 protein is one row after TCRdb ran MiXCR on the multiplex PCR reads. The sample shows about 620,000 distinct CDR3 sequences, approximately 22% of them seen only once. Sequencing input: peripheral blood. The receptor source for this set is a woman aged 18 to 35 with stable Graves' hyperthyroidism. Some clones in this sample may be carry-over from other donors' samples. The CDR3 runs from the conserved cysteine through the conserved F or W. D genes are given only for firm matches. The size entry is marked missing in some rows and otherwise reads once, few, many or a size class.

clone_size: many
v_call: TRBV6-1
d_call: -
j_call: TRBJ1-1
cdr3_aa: CASTIAHQNTEAFF
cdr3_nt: TGTGCCAGCACCATTGCCCATCAGAACACTGAAGCTTTCTTT

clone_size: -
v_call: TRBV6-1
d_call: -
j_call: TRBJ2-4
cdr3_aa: CASSPLLRGGAKNIQYF
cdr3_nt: TGTGCCAGCAGTCCCCTTTTAAGGGGGGGAGCCAAAAACATTCAGTACTTC

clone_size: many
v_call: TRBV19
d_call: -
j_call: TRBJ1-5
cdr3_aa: CASSQITGYGNQPQHF
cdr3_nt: TGTGCCAGTAGCCAAATCACAGGGTACGGGAATCAGCCCCAGCATTTT

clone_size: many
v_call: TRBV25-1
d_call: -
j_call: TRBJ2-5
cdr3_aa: CASSPHGGSEETQYF
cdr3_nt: TGTGCCAGCAGTCCCCATGGGGGTAGCGAGGAGACCCAGTACTTC

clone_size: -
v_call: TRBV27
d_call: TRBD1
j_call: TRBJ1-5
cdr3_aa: CASSARQGGNQLQHF
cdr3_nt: TGTGCCAGCAGTGCCCGACAGGGGGGCAATCAGCTCCAGCATTTT

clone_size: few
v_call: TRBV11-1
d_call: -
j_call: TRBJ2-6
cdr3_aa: CASSLAGRGYSGANVLTF
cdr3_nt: TGTGCCAGCAGCTTAGCTGGACGGGGGTACTCTGGGGCCAACGTCCTGACTTTC

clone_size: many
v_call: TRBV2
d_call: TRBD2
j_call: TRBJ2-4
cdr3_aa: CASSPGTSDIQYF
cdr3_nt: TGTGCCAGCAGCCCCGGGACTAGCGACATTCAGTACTTC

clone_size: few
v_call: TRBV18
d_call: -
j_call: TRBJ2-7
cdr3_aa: CASSDDGEGPEQYF
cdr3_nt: TGTGCCAGCTCAGACGACGGAGAAGGGCCCGAGCAGTACTTC

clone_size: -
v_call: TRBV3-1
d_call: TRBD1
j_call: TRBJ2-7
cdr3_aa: CASSQGTGGSQQYF
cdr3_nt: TGTGCCAGCAGCCAGGGGACAGGGGGCTCGCAGCAGTACTTC

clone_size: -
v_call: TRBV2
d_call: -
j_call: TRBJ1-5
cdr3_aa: CASKDRYSNQPQHF
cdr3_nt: TGTGCCAGCAAAGACAGATATAGCAATCAGCCCCAGCATTTT

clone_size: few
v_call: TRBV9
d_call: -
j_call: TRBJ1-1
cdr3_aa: CASSVGFPQGNTEAFF
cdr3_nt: TGTGCCAGCAGCGTAGGATTCCCACAGGGGAACACTGAAGCTTTCTTT

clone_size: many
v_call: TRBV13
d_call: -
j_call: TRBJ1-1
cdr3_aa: CASSLGVYTEAFF
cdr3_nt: TGTGCCAGCAGCTTAGGAGTCTATACTGAAGCTTTCTTT

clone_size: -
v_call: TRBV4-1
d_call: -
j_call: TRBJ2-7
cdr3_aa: CASSPRGPGSVLDYEQYF
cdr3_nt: TGCGCCAGCAGCCCCAGGGGTCCTGGTTCGGTTCTCGACTACGAGCAGTACTTC

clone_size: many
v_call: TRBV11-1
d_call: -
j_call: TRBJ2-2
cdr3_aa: CASSLFAVRGRETGELFF
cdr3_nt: TGTGCCAGCAGCTTATTTGCAGTGCGTGGCCGAGAGACCGGGGAGCTGTTTTTT